The 26 T cell receptor beta chains listed next were all sequenced from one sample in a study of patients and donors after allogeneic stem cell transplantation. MiXCR, run by TCRdb on the RT-PCR reads, gives a single entry per CDR3 protein. The sample carries about 90,000 distinct CDR3 sequences, approximately 49% recorded once. Sequencing was carried out using blood, either unsorted or a sorted T cell fraction (not recorded which). The origin of the receptors is a human donor who was either an allogeneic HSCT recipient or a stem cell or donor lymphocyte infusion donor (not recorded which). It is not recorded whose cells these are; they may come from a transplant donor.

In regard to this clonotype: This is likely a read error, given that the CDR3 carries no conserved phenylalanine or tryptophan at its end. V is TRBV13 and J is TRBJ1-2; D remains unclear. The CDR3 extends over 11 amino acids. The germline CDR1 and CDR2 sequences are PRHDT and FYEKMQ (reference sequence). Between the trimmed V and J ends, which lost 5 bases and 2 bases, there was a span of 3 bases. The CDR3 region is CASSPNYGYTC. As DNA, the CDR3 is TGTGCCAGCAGCCCAAACTATGGCTACACCTGC.

In its sample, this clonotype was seen once. The V call is TRBV6-6, the J call TRBJ1-1; D is unclear. V was clipped by 0 bases and J by 1 base, with 6 bases between them. Germline-derived CDR1 and CDR2 are MNHNY and SVGAGI (reference sequence). CDR3 size: 14 residues. The DNA of the CDR3 is TGTGCCAGCAGTTACTCGATGTCGAACACTGAAGCTTTCTTT. Its translation: CASSYSMSNTEAFF.

The chain combines TRBV12-3 or TRBV12-4 with TRBJ1-1, with TRBD1 matching over 8 bases. J lost 5 bases, V lost 6 bases, and 5 bases had no gene match. The CDR3 has 13 amino acids. In DNA form, the CDR3 reads TGTGCCAGCAGCCGGACAGGGTTTACTGAAGCTTTCTTT. As protein: CASSRTGFTEAFF.

The genes are TRBV20-1 and TRBJ1-2; D remains ambiguous. Deletions cut 1 base from V and 8 bases from J, with 11 bases between. Germline V gene lookup returns CDR1 DFQATT and CDR2 SNEGSKA (reference sequence). The CDR3 is 12 residues long. Here the CDR3 DNA reads TGCAGTGCTAGAGTAACGACTGGGGGCTACACCTTC. Its protein product is CSARVTTGGYTF.

This clonotype has only a few counts. The rearrangement uses TRBV2 and TRBJ1-2; no reliable D call. This CDR3 region has 14 residues. Germline V gene lookup returns CDR1 SNHLY and CDR2 FYNNEI. The V end was cut by 8 bases, the J end by 4 bases, with 17 bases between. The CDR3 nucleotides read TGTGCCAGCTTCGAGGGAGGACGGGCCTATGGCTACACCTTC. Translation gives CASFEGGRAYGYTF.

This clonotype has a handful of counts. The chain combines TRBV9 with TRBJ1-2, with a possible D match to TRBD1 (6 bases). Trimming removed 1 base from V and 4 bases from J, with 14 bases in between. CDR1 and CDR2 (germline): SGDLS, YYNGEE. The CDR3 has 15 residues. DNA of the CDR3: TGTGCCAGCAGCGTAAATTCAGGGGTGGCCTATGGCTACACCTTC. This codes for CASSVNSGVAYGYTF.

V and J are TRBV6-2 or TRBV6-3 and TRBJ1-5; TRBD1 is a possible D gene (6 bases). The V end was cut by 6 bases, the J end by 0 bases, with 12 bases between. This CDR3 is built from 15 residues. The germline gives CDR1 MNHEY, CDR2 SVGEGT. CDR3 loop: CASRQTGYSNQPQHF. In DNA, the CDR3 is TGTGCCAGCAGACAAACAGGGTATAGCAATCAGCCCCAGCATTTT.

The gene calls are TRBV12-3 or TRBV12-4 and TRBJ1-5; D is uncertain. Trimming stripped 2 bases from V and 7 bases from J, with 15 bases between. The CDR3 is made up of 15 amino acids. This CDR3 is CASSLILGVRQPQHF. The CDR3 DNA follows: TGTGCCAGCAGTTTAATCCTCGGGGTAAGACAGCCCCAGCATTTT.

Regarding this clonotype: Mismatch with germline at one junction end may stem from a read error. The chain couples TRBV20-1 to TRBJ1-1; D remains unclear. The CDR3 has 11 residues. The V gene's germline CDR1 is DFQATT and CDR2 SNEGSKA (reference sequence). CDR3 DNA sequence: TGCAGTGCAAGAGAGGGCACTGAAGCTTTCTTT. Protein: CSAREGTEAFF.

This clonotype was seen just once. The chain is built from TRBV12-3 or TRBV12-4 and TRBJ1-5; TRBD1 matches 7 bases. The closer fit of TRBJ2-3 to the DNA end suggests the J call may be wrong. CDR3 length equals 16 residues. The CDR3: CASSLSGGYSNQPQYF. The CDR3 nucleotides read TGTGCCAGCAGCCTATCAGGGGGTTATAGCAATCAGCCCCAGTATTTT.

This chain uses TRBV12-3 or TRBV12-4 with TRBJ1-1; D is undetermined. CDR3 length: 12 amino acids. The V end was cut by 2 bases, the J end by 9 bases, with 10 bases between. The CDR3 DNA follows: TGTGCCAGCAGTTTAATCGTGGAGAAAGCTTTCTTT. Its protein is CASSLIVEKAFF.

This clonotype showed up just a few times. The chain couples TRBV14 to TRBJ1-1, with 7 bases aligning to TRBD1. V lost 6 bases, J lost 1 base, and 5 bases stayed unmatched. Germline-derived CDR1 and CDR2 are SGHDN and FVKESK. The CDR3 totals 14 residues. CDR3 in amino acids: CASSPYRGNTEAFF. CDR3 in DNA: TGTGCCAGCAGTCCGTACAGGGGGAACACTGAAGCTTTCTTT.

This chain links TRBV7-3 with TRBJ2-1; 11 positions match TRBD2. The germline V gene encodes CDR1 SGHTA and CDR2 FQGTGA. This CDR3 is 16 amino acids long. Trimming at V came to 5 bases and at J to 2 bases, leaving 5 bases not matched to a gene. This CDR3 is CASSILAGGTYNEQFF. The DNA of the CDR3 is TGTGCCAGCAGCATTTTAGCGGGAGGGACCTACAATGAGCAGTTCTTC.

The gene calls are TRBV12-3 or TRBV12-4 and TRBJ2-1, with 11 nucleotides matching TRBD2. V lost 1 base and J lost 8; bases outside the gene matches: 4. The CDR3 contains 15 residues. The CDR3 nucleotides read TGTGCCAGCAGTTTAGATTTAGCGGGAGGGGATGAGCAGTTCTTC. It is translated as CASSLDLAGGDEQFF.

This clonotype has more than one count but fewer than ten. The chain recombines TRBV9 with TRBJ1-2; D call uncertain. This CDR3 contains 14 residues. Looked up from germline, CDR1 is SGDLS and CDR2 is YYNGEE. V lost 4 bases and J 2 bases, leaving 12 bases between the germline ends. The chain's CDR3 is CASSFSTPNYGYTF. In nucleotides, the CDR3 is TGTGCCAGCAGCTTTTCAACTCCGAACTATGGCTACACCTTC.

The chain joins TRBV6-2 or TRBV6-3 to TRBJ2-2; D unclear. Trimming left V 4 bases short and J 5 bases short, with 20 bases between. The CDR3 loop spans 17 amino acids. Germline CDR1 and CDR2: MNHEY and SVGEGT. The CDR3 loop reads CASSSPQVSWGTGELFF. As DNA, the CDR3 is TGTGCCAGCAGTTCACCCCAGGTCTCGTGGGGAACCGGGGAGCTGTTTTTT.

The chain joins TRBV14 to TRBJ2-2, with D possibly called TRBD1 or TRBD2 (5 bases each). Germline V CDR1 and CDR2: SGHDN, FVKESK. The CDR3 spans 15 residues. V lost 6 bases to trimming and J lost 4 bases, with 15 bases between them. The CDR3 DNA is TGTGCCAGCAGGCCCCTGAGGGGAAGCACCGGGGAGCTGTTTTTT. This translates into CASRPLRGSTGELFF.

The CDR3 DNA sequence: TGTGCCAGCAGTCTACCGGGGACAGCCGTTAGCAATCAGCCCCAGCATTTT. It translates to CASSLPGTAVSNQPQHF. This chain uses TRBV12-3 or TRBV12-4 with TRBJ1-5, with TRBD1 matching over 7 bases. Unmatched junction bases numbered 10, after V lost 5 bases and J lost 0 bases. This CDR3 is built from 17 residues.

CDR3 residues: CASSQDPNTANTEAFF. CDR3 nucleotide sequence: TGCGCCAGCAGCCAAGATCCAAACACCGCGAACACTGAAGCTTTCTTT. This rearrangement joins TRBV4-1 to TRBJ1-1; D ambiguous. Germline CDR1 reads MGHRA; CDR2 reads YSYEKL. The CDR3 covers 16 residues. The V end lost 0 bases, the J end lost 1 base, and 12 bases lay between the germline ends.

J is TRBJ1-1 and V is TRBV20-1, with a tentative D call TRBD1 (6 bases). The length of the CDR3 is 15 residues. Germline loops: CDR1 DFQATT, CDR2 SNEGSKA (reference sequence). V gave up 0 bases and J gave up 2 bases, with 13 bases separating them. In DNA form, the CDR3 reads TGCAGTGCTAGAGATAGGGGACACTTAAACACTGAAGCTTTCTTT. It translates to CSARDRGHLNTEAFF.

The sample holds a few counts of this clonotype. The CDR3 sequence: CATSDLGGEGYTF. Here the CDR3 DNA reads TGTGCCACCAGTGATTTGGGGGGAGAAGGCTACACCTTC. The chain uses TRBV24-1 and TRBJ1-2; D is perhaps TRBD1 (5 bases). V dropped 0 bases and J dropped 8 bases, with 9 bases sitting between them. This CDR3 has 13 residues. Looked up from germline, CDR1 is KGHDR and CDR2 is SFDVKD.

The chain joins TRBV6-5 to TRBJ1-2; D is unresolved. The CDR3 is 16 residues long. The V end was cut by 0 bases, the J end by 4 bases, with 15 bases between. CDR1 MNHEY and CDR2 SVGAGI come from the germline V gene. CDR3 sequence reads: CASSYSSQELTYGYTF. The CDR3, as DNA: TGTGCCAGCAGTTACTCTTCCCAGGAATTGACCTATGGCTACACCTTC.

The V call is TRBV12-3 or TRBV12-4, the J call TRBJ2-3; TRBD1 aligns across 7 bases. The CDR3 runs 11 residues. V lost 6 bases, J lost 6 bases, and 0 bases stayed unmatched. CDR3 sequence: CASSRGDTQYF. Written as DNA, the CDR3 is TGTGCCAGCAGCAGGGGGGATACGCAGTATTTT.

Of note for this clonotype: One base away lies a much larger clone, so this may be a sequencing read error. The V call is TRBV12-3 or TRBV12-4, the J call TRBJ1-5, with D uncertain. V was pared by 3 bases and J by 6 bases, with 3 bases between. This CDR3 has 11 residues. CDR3 in DNA: TGTGCCAGCAGTTTCGGTCAGCCCCAGCATTTT. This sequence encodes CASSFGQPQHF.

The rearrangement uses TRBV5-5 and TRBJ1-2; D remains unclear. Germline V gene data show CDR1 as SGHKS and CDR2 as YYEKEE (reference sequence). V lost 5 bases to trimming and J lost 3 bases, with 11 bases between them. The CDR3 extends over 13 amino acids. The CDR3 here is CASRPGRDYGYTF. Here the CDR3 DNA reads TGTGCCAGCAGACCAGGAAGGGACTATGGCTACACCTTC.

The gene calls are TRBV3-1 and TRBJ1-5; D may be TRBD1 (6 bases). Per germline, CDR1 LGHDT and CDR2 YNNKEL (reference sequence). Between the trimmed V and J ends, which lost 1 base and 1 base, there was a span of 8 bases. There are 15 residues in the CDR3. The CDR3 spells CASSQAQGSNQPQHF. Here the CDR3 DNA reads TGTGCCAGCAGCCAAGCCCAGGGGAGCAATCAGCCCCAGCATTTT.